The 11 T cell receptor beta chains below come from one sample, sequenced in a study of cytomegalovirus exposure and HLA in healthy donors. The PCR was carried out with 60 Vbeta primers and 13 Jbeta primers. Method: immunoSEQ multiplex PCR; TCRdb's copy keeps in-frame clones and lacks some. The repertoire has approximately 190,000 clones, approximately 84% of them found once; the top ten carry 3.8%. The sequencing sample was made of PBMCs. These receptors came from a man in his fifties or sixties in good health and CMV-seronegative.

CDR3 protein: CASSQGSRLNTEAFF. CDR3 nucleotide sequence: TGCGCCAGCAGCCAAGGAAGTCGGTTGAACACTGAAGCTTTCTTT. The rearrangement uses TRBV4-3 and TRBJ1-1; D not resolved. CDR1 LGHNA and CDR2 YSLEER come from the germline V gene. The V end lost 1 base, the J end lost 0 bases, and 9 bases lay between the germline ends. The CDR3 is 15 residues long.

V gene TRBV7-2 combines with J gene TRBJ2-7; TRBD1 agrees at 8 bases. The germline V gene has CDR1 SGHTA and CDR2 FQGNSA. V gave up 5 bases and J gave up 1 base; unmatched junction bases: 7. The CDR3 extends over 15 amino acids. CDR3 coding DNA: TGTGCCAGCAGCCGAACGGGACAGGCATCCTACGAGCAGTACTTC. Its protein is CASSRTGQASYEQYF. Drawing the rest from reference TRBV7-2 and TRBJ2-7, the complete variable domain is GAGVSQSPSNKVTEKGKDVELRCDPISGHTALYWYRQSLGQGLEFLIYFQGNSAPDKSGLPSDRFSAERTGGSVSTLTIQRTQQEDSAVYLCASSRTGQASYEQYFGPGTRLTVT.

The chain recombines TRBV2 with TRBJ2-7; D is unresolved. Germline V gives CDR1 SNHLY, CDR2 FYNNEI. The CDR3 sequence is 13 residues long. The ends were cut back, 0 bases at V and 7 bases at J, with 10 bases in the middle. CDR3 region: CASSEAPPGEQYF. The CDR3 region has the DNA TGTGCCAGCAGTGAAGCGCCCCCCGGGGAGCAGTACTTC. Looking up the rest from reference TRBV2 and TRBJ2-7 gives the full variable domain: EPEVTQTPSHQVTQMGQEVILRCVPISNHLYFYWYRQILGQKVEFLVSFYNNEISEKSEIFDDQFSVERPDGSNFTLKIRSTKLEDSAMYFCASSEAPPGEQYFGPGTRLTVT.

V and J are TRBV7-2 and TRBJ1-5; weak D call: TRBD1 (6 bases). The germline CDR1 and CDR2 sequences are SGHTA and FQGNSA. This CDR3 has 14 residues. Trimming stripped 5 bases from V and 3 bases from J, with 11 bases between. The CDR3 reads CASSRGQNNQPQHF. The DNA of the CDR3 is TGTGCCAGCAGCCGAGGACAGAACAATCAGCCCCAGCATTTT.

The chain joins TRBV5-6 to TRBJ2-7, with D perhaps matching TRBD2 (6 bases). Germline V gene sequence: CDR1 SGHDT, CDR2 YYEEEE. V dropped 3 bases and J dropped 5 bases, with 15 bases sitting between them. The CDR3 runs to 14 residues. CDR3 protein: CASSWGDSTHEQYF. CDR3 nucleotide sequence: TGTGCCAGCAGCTGGGGGGATTCCACCCACGAGCAGTACTTC.

The V gene is TRBV18, the J gene TRBJ2-1, with D maybe TRBD2 (5 bases). The V gene's germline CDR1 is KGHSH and CDR2 LQKENI. Trimming removed 6 bases at V and 8 bases at J, with 11 bases between. The CDR3 is 12 residues long. CDR3 DNA sequence: TGTGCCAGCTCGCCTCTAGCTGATGAGCAGTTCTTC. Protein sequence: CASSPLADEQFF.

V gene TRBV6-5 combines with J gene TRBJ2-5; 10 bases align to TRBD1. The J call is uncertain, as TRBJ2-7 better fits the DNA end. In germline, CDR1 is MNHEY, CDR2 SVGAGI. The CDR3 sequence is 15 residues long. The DNA for the CDR3 is TGTGCCAGCAGTCGGGGACAGGGGATAAACAACGAGCAGTACTTC. This sequence encodes CASSRGQGINNEQYF.

This rearrangement joins TRBV18 to TRBJ1-6, with D perhaps matching TRBD1 (5 bases). This CDR3 has 13 amino acids. Germline V gene data show CDR1 as KGHSH and CDR2 as LQKENI. Trimming took off 1 base at V and 10 bases at J, with 8 bases between the two ends. The CDR3 DNA reads as TGTGCCAGCTCACCACAGGGGAACTCACCCCTCCACTTT. Protein: CASSPQGNSPLHF.

The genes are TRBV5-1 and TRBJ2-1; no firm D call. V lost 1 base, J lost 2 bases, and 7 bases lay in between. There are 14 residues in the CDR3. CDR1 SGHRS and CDR2 YFSETQ come from the germline V gene. CDR3 in amino acids: CASSLTSPYNEQFF. The DNA for the CDR3 is TGCGCCAGCAGCTTGACCAGTCCCTACAATGAGCAGTTCTTC.

V gene TRBV7-3 combines with J gene TRBJ1-1; 11 bases match TRBD1. CDR1 SGHTA and CDR2 FQGTGA come from the germline V gene. The V and J ends lost 5 bases and 6 bases, in that order; junction bases with no gene match: 5. The CDR3 is 14 amino acids. In DNA form, the CDR3 reads TGTGCCAGCAGCATCGGACAGGGGGCGGCTGAAGCTTTCTTT. Protein product: CASSIGQGAAEAFF.

This chain connects TRBV4-1 to TRBJ1-5, with D perhaps TRBD1 (6 bases). Per the germline V gene, CDR1 is MGHRA and CDR2 is YSYEKL. The CDR3 loop spans 15 amino acids. V was shortened by 0 bases and J by 7 bases, with 13 bases between the two germline ends. The CDR3 DNA sequence: TGCGCCAGCAGCCAAGAGGGGGGGGGCAGCCAGCCCCAGCATTTT. Translating gives CASSQEGGGSQPQHF.